The 29 T cell receptor beta chains in this list originate from one sample, sequenced in a study of shared clonotypes between healthy human individuals. This table comes from immunoSEQ multiplex PCR, and its TCRdb copy is limited to in-frame clones, with some not included. This sample has approximately 700,000 clones, with less than 80% found just once. The sample taken for sequencing was memory CD4+ T cells sorted from blood. Noted subset: CD45RA-negative fraction. These TCRs come from a woman aged 25 to 45 in good health.

The chain joins TRBV5-1 to TRBJ2-1, with D uncertain. Looked up from germline, CDR1 is SGHRS and CDR2 is YFSETQ. V was shortened by 0 bases and J by 2 bases, with 6 bases between the two germline ends. The CDR3 length is 14 residues. CDR3 sequence reads: CASSLASAYNEQFF. The CDR3 region has the DNA TGCGCCAGCAGCTTGGCCTCAGCCTACAATGAGCAGTTCTTC.

The rearrangement joins TRBV6-5 to TRBJ1-5; TRBD1 might be the D (5 bases). Trimming removed 3 bases from V and 7 bases from J, with 16 bases in between. CDR1 and CDR2 from the germline V gene are MNHEY and SVGAGI. CDR3 length equals 15 residues. The CDR3 is CASSYPSVGTQPQHF. The CDR3, as DNA: TGTGCCAGCAGTTATCCGTCGGTAGGGACCCAGCCCCAGCATTTT.

The genes are TRBV21-1 and TRBJ2-1. TRBV21-1 has pseudogene status. This CDR3 comprises 13 residues. Here the CDR3 DNA reads TGTGCCAGCAGCAAAGTAGGTGGAAATGAGCAGTTCTTC. Its protein product is CASSKVGGNEQFF.

The chain joins TRBV7-9 to TRBJ1-2, with 8 positions matching TRBD1. Germline assignment: CDR1 SEHNR and CDR2 FQNEAQ (reference sequence). The CDR3 totals 18 residues. With V trimmed by 5 bases and J by 6 bases, 20 bases remained unmatched. The CDR3 DNA follows: TGTGCCAGCAGCCGAGCGGTTACCGACGGGACAGGCGTAGATGGCTACACCTTC. Protein product: CASSRAVTDGTGVDGYTF.

The chain uses TRBV28 and TRBJ2-7, with 7 bases matching TRBD1. Trimming took 6 bases from V and 5 from J; bases not matched to a gene: 10. The CDR3 runs 14 residues. Germline CDR1 and CDR2: MDHEN and SYDVKM. The CDR3 DNA reads as TGTGCCAGCAGCCAGACAGGGTTCGGGGACGAGCAGTACTTC. Translation: CASSQTGFGDEQYF.

The CDR3 nucleotides read TGTGCCAGCAGTAAAGTAGCGGGATCCGGGGATACGCAGTATTTT. Translation: CASSKVAGSGDTQYF. The chain carries TRBV6-1 and TRBJ2-3, with 8 bases matching TRBD2. With 5 bases clipped from V and 6 bases from J, the junction kept 10 bases outside the gene matches. This CDR3 has 15 residues. In germline, CDR1 is MNHNS, CDR2 SASEGT.

The V call is TRBV29-1, the J call TRBJ1-3; no clear D gene. The germline CDR1 and CDR2 sequences are SQVTM and ANQGSEA. The CDR3 contains 15 residues. V lost 1 base and J lost 0, with 10 bases in between. Written as DNA, the CDR3 is TGCAGCGTTGAAGTGGGCGCCTACTCTGGAAACACCATATATTTT. Protein product: CSVEVGAYSGNTIYF.

The chain carries TRBV5-1 and TRBJ1-5; D not certain. Germline lookup yields CDR1 SGHRS and CDR2 YFSETQ. V lost 0 bases and J 6 bases, leaving 7 bases between the germline ends. The CDR3 contains 13 residues. CDR3 bases: TGCGCCAGCAGCTTGGCCTTGGGTCAGCCCCAGCATTTT. Encoded protein: CASSLALGQPQHF.

The chain combines TRBV11-3 with TRBJ2-2; no firm D call. With 3 bases removed from V and 5 bases from J, the gap between germline ends came to 4 bases. This CDR3 contains 12 residues. Per germline, CDR1 SGHNT and CDR2 YENEEA. This CDR3 reads CASSFPTGELFF. The CDR3 nucleotides read TGTGCCAGCAGCTTTCCGACCGGGGAGCTGTTTTTT.

This chain connects TRBV5-4 to TRBJ2-2; unclear D gene. CDR1 SGHNT and CDR2 YYREEE come from the germline V gene (reference sequence). V lost 4 bases and J 4 bases, leaving 8 bases between the germline ends. This CDR3 has 13 residues. The CDR3 nucleotides read TGTGCCAGCAGCCCCGTCAGCACCGGGGAGCTGTTTTTT. It specifies CASSPVSTGELFF.

The rearrangement links TRBV27 to TRBJ2-2; 12 bases align to TRBD2. CDR3 length: 16 amino acids. Trimming at V came to 5 bases and at J to 7 bases, leaving 8 bases not matched to a gene. The germline CDR1 and CDR2 sequences are MNHEY and SMNVEV (reference sequence). DNA of the CDR3: TGTGCCAGCAGTCTAGGACTAGCGGGATCGGGCGGGGAGCTGTTTTTT. This translates into CASSLGLAGSGGELFF.

The chain is built from TRBV19 and TRBJ1-1; D not certain. This CDR3 region has 15 residues. Germline V CDR1 and CDR2: LNHDA, SQIVND (reference sequence). The V end was cut by 5 bases, the J end by 0 bases, with 13 bases between. CDR3 sequence: CASSEWTTVNTEAFF. CDR3 bases: TGTGCCAGTAGTGAATGGACGACGGTGAACACTGAAGCTTTCTTT.

This rearrangement joins TRBV5-1 to TRBJ1-4; possibly TRBD1 for D (5 bases). The CDR3 totals 17 residues. V was cut by 5 bases and J by 3 bases, with 20 bases left in between. Germline CDR1 reads SGHRS; CDR2 reads YFSETQ. The CDR3 region is CASSSNSQGSPNEKLFF. The CDR3 DNA follows: TGCGCCAGCAGTTCCAACTCTCAGGGTTCTCCTAATGAAAAACTGTTTTTT.

The genes are TRBV2 and TRBJ2-4; 8 bases fit TRBD1. After removal of 6 bases from V and 6 bases from J, the junction contained 7 bases not matched to a gene. From germline, CDR1 is SNHLY and CDR2 FYNNEI. The CDR3 is made up of 14 amino acids. CDR3 DNA: TGTGCCAGCAGCGCACCGGACAGGGCAAACATTCAGTACTTC. Translation gives CASSAPDRANIQYF. Supplemented by reference TRBV2 and TRBJ2-4, the full variable domain reads EPEVTQTPSHQVTQMGQEVILRCVPISNHLYFYWYRQILGQKVEFLVSFYNNEISEKSEIFDDQFSVERPDGSNFTLKIRSTKLEDSAMYFCASSAPDRANIQYFGAGTRLSVL.

The J gene is TRBJ2-1, the V gene TRBV30; TRBD1 might be the D (5 bases). From germline, CDR1 is GTSNPN and CDR2 SVGIG (reference sequence). The CDR3 runs 15 residues. The V and J ends lost 0 bases and 3 bases respectively, with 12 bases between them. The CDR3 sequence is CAWSVPWQGYNEQFF. CDR3 DNA: TGTGCCTGGAGTGTACCGTGGCAGGGCTACAATGAGCAGTTCTTC.

The rearrangement links TRBV11-2 to TRBJ2-3, with D maybe TRBD1 (6 bases). V dropped 5 bases and J dropped 8 bases, with 20 bases sitting between them. The CDR3 covers 15 residues. CDR1 is SGHAT and CDR2 is FQNNGV in the germline V gene. The CDR3 loop is CASSGTGKVGGTQYF. CDR3 DNA: TGTGCCAGCAGCGGAACAGGGAAGGTAGGAGGTACGCAGTATTTT.

The chain has TRBV19 and TRBJ1-5; TRBD1 agrees at 7 bases. The CDR3 totals 14 residues. The J segment lost 4 bases and the V segment lost 8 bases, leaving 8 bases of the junction unmatched. Germline lookup yields CDR1 LNHDA and CDR2 SQIVND (reference sequence). CDR3 nucleotides: TGTGCCAGTTGGAGGGGGCACATAAATCAGCCCCAGCATTTT. It is translated as CASWRGHINQPQHF.

This clone was counted between two and nine times. The rearrangement uses TRBV5-6 and TRBJ1-5; TRBD1 matches 9 bases. The V gene end was trimmed by 4 bases and the J gene end by 7 bases; junction bases not matched to a gene: 9. The CDR3 covers 15 residues. CDR1 is SGHDT, CDR2 YYEEEE, per germline. Written as DNA, the CDR3 is TGTGCCAGCAGCATGGGACAGGGATCGGGGCAGCCCCAGCATTTT. Its translation: CASSMGQGSGQPQHF.

This clone was detected a few times. The CDR3 bases are TGTGCCAGCAGCTTAGGCGGGGTAGGGATAGATACGCAGTATTTT. Translating it yields CASSLGGVGIDTQYF. This chain joins TRBV11-2 and TRBJ2-3; weak D call: TRBD2 (6 bases). The germline V gene has CDR1 SGHAT and CDR2 FQNNGV. Trimming shortened V by 1 base and J by 5 bases, and 13 bases separated the two germline ends. The length of the CDR3 is 15 residues. The variable domain in full, with the rest retrieved from reference TRBV11-2 and TRBJ2-3, is EAGVAQSPRYKIIEKRQSVAFWCNPISGHATLYWYQQILGQGPKLLIQFQNNGVVDDSQLPKDRFSAERLKGVDSTLKIQPAKLEDSAVYLCASSLGGVGIDTQYFGPGTRLTVL.

This chain connects TRBV6-6 to TRBJ1-2; TRBD1 matches at 7 bases. Germline CDR1 is MNHNY and CDR2 is SVGAGI (reference sequence). The CDR3 consists of 16 residues. J was trimmed by 6 bases and V by 0 bases; bases with no gene match: 10. DNA of the CDR3: TGTGCCAGCAGTTACTCGCCCTCCGGGACAGACGATGGCTACACCTTC. Amino acids: CASSYSPSGTDDGYTF.

The rearrangement uses TRBV18 and TRBJ1-2, with TRBD1 matching over 7 bases. The ends lost 5 bases at V and 8 bases at J; junction bases unmatched: 5. The CDR3 runs to 12 residues. Germline CDR1 is KGHSH and CDR2 is LQKENI. The CDR3 loop is CASSAQGGGYTF. The CDR3 bases are TGTGCCAGCTCAGCCCAGGGGGGCGGCTACACCTTC.

This chain joins TRBV6-5 and TRBJ1-2, with 9 bases aligning to TRBD1. Per the germline V gene, CDR1 is MNHEY and CDR2 is SVGAGI. Trimming at V came to 2 bases and at J to 2 bases, leaving 3 bases not matched to a gene. CDR3 length: 15 amino acids. CDR3 protein: CASSYRDRANYGYTF. The CDR3 DNA reads as TGTGCCAGCAGTTACCGGGACAGGGCCAACTATGGCTACACCTTC.

The gene calls are TRBV6-4 and TRBJ1-2, with a weak D call TRBD1 (5 bases). Trimming cost V 4 bases and J 8 bases, with 14 bases left between them. CDR1 and CDR2 (germline): MRHNA, SNTAGT. This CDR3 contains 13 residues. In nucleotides, the CDR3 is TGTGCCAGCAGTGCCGACGACAGTCAGGGCTACACCTTC. Protein product: CASSADDSQGYTF.

Of note for this clone: An end of the junction differs from the germline gene, which may be a read error. V and J are TRBV5-1 and TRBJ1-3; D is unresolved. In germline, CDR1 is SGHRS, CDR2 YFSETQ. This CDR3 spans 13 amino acids. The CDR3 DNA reads TGCGCCAGCAGTTTGGAGGATGGTCTCACCATATATTTT. Protein sequence: CASSLEDGLTIYF. Full variable domain (missing parts from reference TRBV5-1 and TRBJ1-3): KAGVTQTPRYLIKTRGQQVTLSCSPISGHRSVSWYQQTPGQGLQFLFEYFSETQRNKGNFPGRFSGRQFSNSRSEMNVSTLELGDSALYLCASSLEDGLTIYFGEGSWLTVV.

The chain is built from TRBV19 and TRBJ2-5, with D maybe TRBD2 (6 bases). Trimming stripped 8 bases from V and 8 bases from J, with 15 bases between. This CDR3 has 12 residues. The germline V gene has CDR1 LNHDA and CDR2 SQIVND (reference sequence). The DNA for the CDR3 is TGTGCCAGTGTAGACGCGGGGAAAACCCAGTACTTC. Protein product: CASVDAGKTQYF.

V usage is TRBV28 and J usage is TRBJ1-5, with TRBD1 as a possible D gene (5 bases). The CDR3 is made up of 13 amino acids. With 5 bases removed from V and 5 bases from J, the gap between germline ends came to 10 bases. CDR1 and CDR2 from the germline V gene are MDHEN and SYDVKM. CDR3 sequence (DNA): TGTGCCAGCAGTGAAGGGGTGTATCAGCCCCAGCATTTT. Its translation is CASSEGVYQPQHF.

The genes are TRBV19 and TRBJ2-1; D unresolved. V dropped 5 bases and J dropped 7 bases, with 18 bases sitting between them. CDR1 and CDR2 (germline): LNHDA, SQIVND (reference sequence). CDR3 length equals 15 residues. CDR3 DNA: TGTGCCAGTAGTCTCCTGGACGGCCGGCCAAATGAGCAGTTCTTC. Its protein product is CASSLLDGRPNEQFF.

This clone has just a few counts. Other DNA sequences within the sample encode an identical CDR3. The V call is TRBV5-1, the J call TRBJ1-3; TRBD1 is a possible D gene (5 bases). Trimming took 4 bases from V and 1 from J, leaving 9 bases between them. CDR3 size: 14 residues. Germline CDR1 reads SGHRS; CDR2 reads YFSETQ. CDR3 bases: TGCGCCAGCAGCCCAGGGACGTCTGGAAACACCATATATTTT. Residues: CASSPGTSGNTIYF.

On this clone: In the same sample, other DNA sequences code for this CDR3. The chain recombines TRBV2 with TRBJ2-7; D is undetermined. CDR1 and CDR2 from the germline V gene are SNHLY and FYNNEI. V was trimmed by 4 bases and J by 1 base, leaving 2 bases between them. The CDR3 totals 11 residues. The CDR3 loop is CASSVSYEQYF. The CDR3 DNA follows: TGTGCCAGCAGTGTGTCCTACGAGCAGTACTTC.